A selection of T cell receptor beta chains follows, all from one sample in a study of identical twins. TCRdb ran MiXCR on the 5' RACE reads and lists one entry per CDR3 protein. The sample carries 1.5 million to 2 million distinct CDR3 sequences, 32% recorded once. Sequencing was carried out using cord blood. These receptors were taken from a newborn girl in good health. Both conserved end residues are part of each CDR3. Each record gives: D gene, clone size, J gene, CDR3 length, V gene, CDR3 DNA, CDR3 protein. The D gene is left open where the match is weak. Size values are once, few and many counts, or a class for expanded clones, and some rows have none.

.	.	TRBJ2-3	11	TRBV20-1	TGCAGTGCTAGAGCGGGATGTACGCAGTATTTT	CSARAGCTQYF
.	few	TRBJ1-5	15	TRBV12-3/TRBV12-4	TGTGCCAGCAGTTTTCGTAGGTCGGGCAATCAGCCCCAGCATTTT	CASSFRRSGNQPQHF
.	.	TRBJ2-1	15	TRBV6-1	TGTGCCAGCAGTGATGTGGACAGACCCTACAATGAGCAGTTCTTC	CASSDVDRPYNEQFF
.	few	TRBJ2-1	15	TRBV21-1	TGTGCCAGCAGCAAAAGGCGGGAGGGCCGGGATGAGCAGTTCTTC	CASSKRREGRDEQFF
.	.	TRBJ2-3	14	TRBV27	TGTGCCAGCAGTTTTGGCCCGAAGGGAGATACGCAGTATTTT	CASSFGPKGDTQYF
TRBD1	.	TRBJ2-1	16	TRBV5-1	TGCGCCAGCAGCTTCCCAGGGACAGGGGAGGACAATGAGCAGTTCTTC	CASSFPGTGEDNEQFF
.	.	TRBJ1-1	14	TRBV12-3/TRBV12-4	TGTGCCTGCAGAACCCTGGGACAGAACACTGAAGCTTTCTTT	CACRTLGQNTEAFF
.	.	TRBJ1-3	15	TRBV5-1	TGCGCCAGCAGCTTGGCAGGGGATCCTGGAAACACCATATATTTT	CASSLAGDPGNTIYF
TRBD2	few	TRBJ2-7	16	TRBV6-5	TGTGCCAGCAGTTGCGTGACTAGCGGGGCTTCCTACGAGCAGTACTTC	CASSCVTSGASYEQYF
.	.	TRBJ2-1	13	TRBV28	TGTGCCAGCAGTTTCCCCCTAGAGGATGAGCAGTTCTTC	CASSFPLEDEQFF
.	.	TRBJ2-3	15	TRBV29-1	TGCAGCGTTGAATTGGGGGAAGGAGGCACAGATACGCAGTATTTT	CSVELGEGGTDTQYF
.	.	TRBJ1-2	11	TRBV2	TGTGCCAGCAGGGTAGCGGCGGGCTACACCTTC	CASRVAAGYTF
.	.	TRBJ1-1	12	TRBV20-1	TGCAGTGCTAGAGTTGGACGGGGATGGGCTTTCTTT	CSARVGRGWAFF
.	few	TRBJ2-5	15	TRBV25-1	TGTGCCAGCAGTGATAATGGGTCACCCCAAGAGACCCAGTACTTC	CASSDNGSPQETQYF
.	few	TRBJ2-1	11	TRBV24-1	TGTGCCAGACCGGGACCTTATGGGCAGTTCTTC	CARPGPYGQFF